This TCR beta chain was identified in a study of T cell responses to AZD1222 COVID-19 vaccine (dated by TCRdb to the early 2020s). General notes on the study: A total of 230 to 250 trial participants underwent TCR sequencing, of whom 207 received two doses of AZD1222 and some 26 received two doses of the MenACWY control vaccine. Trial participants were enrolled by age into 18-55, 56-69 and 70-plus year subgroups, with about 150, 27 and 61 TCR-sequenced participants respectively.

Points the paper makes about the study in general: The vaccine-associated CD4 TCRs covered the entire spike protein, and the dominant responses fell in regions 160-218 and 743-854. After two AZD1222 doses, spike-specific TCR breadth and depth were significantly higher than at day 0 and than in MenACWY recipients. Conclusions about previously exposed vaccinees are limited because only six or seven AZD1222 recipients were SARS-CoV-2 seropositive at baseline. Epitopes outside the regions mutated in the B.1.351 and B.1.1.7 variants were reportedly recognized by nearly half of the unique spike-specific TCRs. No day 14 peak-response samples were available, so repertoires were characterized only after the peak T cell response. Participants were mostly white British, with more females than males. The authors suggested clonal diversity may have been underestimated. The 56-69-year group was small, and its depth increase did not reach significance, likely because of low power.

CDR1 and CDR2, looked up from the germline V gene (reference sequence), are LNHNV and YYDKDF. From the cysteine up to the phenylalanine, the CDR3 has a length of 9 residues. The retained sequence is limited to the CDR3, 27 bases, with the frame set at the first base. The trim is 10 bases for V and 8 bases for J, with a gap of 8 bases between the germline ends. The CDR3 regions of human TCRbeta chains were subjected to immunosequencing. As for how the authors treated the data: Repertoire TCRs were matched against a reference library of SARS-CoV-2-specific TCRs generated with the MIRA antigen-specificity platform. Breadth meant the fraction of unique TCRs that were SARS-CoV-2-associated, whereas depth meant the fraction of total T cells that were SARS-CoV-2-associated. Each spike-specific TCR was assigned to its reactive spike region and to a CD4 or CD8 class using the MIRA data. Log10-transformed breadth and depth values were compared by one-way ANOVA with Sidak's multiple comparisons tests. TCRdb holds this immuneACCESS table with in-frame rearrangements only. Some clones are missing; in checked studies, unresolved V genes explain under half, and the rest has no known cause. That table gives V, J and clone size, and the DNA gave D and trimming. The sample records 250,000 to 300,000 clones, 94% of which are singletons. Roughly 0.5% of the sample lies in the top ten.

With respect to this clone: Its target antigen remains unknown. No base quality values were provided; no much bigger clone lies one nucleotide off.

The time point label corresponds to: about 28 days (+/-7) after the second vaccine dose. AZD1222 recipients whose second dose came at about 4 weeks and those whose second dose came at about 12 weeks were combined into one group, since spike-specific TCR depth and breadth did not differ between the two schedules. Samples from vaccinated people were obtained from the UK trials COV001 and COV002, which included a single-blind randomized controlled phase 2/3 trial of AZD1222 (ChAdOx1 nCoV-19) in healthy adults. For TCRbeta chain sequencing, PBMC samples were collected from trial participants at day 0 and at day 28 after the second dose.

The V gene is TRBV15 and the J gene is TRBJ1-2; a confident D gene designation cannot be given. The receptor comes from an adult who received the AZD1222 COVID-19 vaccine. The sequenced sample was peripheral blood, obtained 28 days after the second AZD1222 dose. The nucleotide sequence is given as TGTGCCATCCTTGCCGGCTACACCTTC. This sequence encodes CAILAGYTF.